Presented here are 20 T cell receptor beta chains from one specimen sequenced in a study of T cells in Graves' hyperthyroidism and ophthalmopathy. What was amplified from RNA transcripts were TCR beta CDR3 regions. The study used the HTBI primer set for a first-round RT-PCR of the TCR CDR3. TCRdb re-derived calls from the multiplex PCR reads in MiXCR, one entry per CDR3 protein. In the table there are under 650,000 distinct CDR3 sequences, 16% of which are singletons. Sequenced material: blood. The receptors were sampled from a woman in her 30s with Graves' hyperthyroidism.

This clonotype turned up a few times. The chain joins TRBV14 to TRBJ2-7; maybe TRBD2 (5 bases). CDR3 size: 16 residues. The V end was cut by 0 bases, the J end by 0 bases, with 12 bases between. From germline, CDR1 is SGHDN and CDR2 FVKESK. Here the CDR3 reads CASSQDIGLGSYEQYF. CDR3 DNA: TGTGCCAGCAGCCAAGATATCGGACTGGGCTCCTACGAGCAGTACTTC.

This clonotype was detected a few times. The rearrangement joins TRBV5-6 to TRBJ1-2, with 7 bases lining up with TRBD1. This CDR3 comprises 11 residues. Germline trimming cut 6 bases from V and 8 bases from J; bases unmatched to any gene: 4. CDR1 SGHDT and CDR2 YYEEEE come from the germline V gene. The CDR3 region is CASTRTGGYTF. Written as DNA, the CDR3 is TGTGCCAGCACCCGGACAGGAGGCTACACCTTC.

Ten or more counts support this clonotype. The chain links TRBV5-1 to TRBJ2-3; 8 bases are shared with TRBD2. With V trimmed by 6 bases and J by 6 bases, 6 bases remained unmatched. The CDR3 covers 13 residues. Per the germline V gene, CDR1 is SGHRS and CDR2 is YFSETQ. CDR3 coding DNA: TGCGCCAGCAACGGACTAGCCAGCGATACGCAGTATTTT. As protein: CASNGLASDTQYF.

This sequence joins TRBV5-6 and TRBJ1-5; D not resolved. V was trimmed by 4 bases and J by 4 bases, leaving 15 bases between them. Per the germline V gene, CDR1 is SGHDT and CDR2 is YYEEEE. The CDR3 runs 15 residues. CDR3 loop: CASSQTGLGNQPQHF. DNA of the CDR3: TGTGCCAGCAGCCAGACCGGCCTCGGTAATCAGCCCCAGCATTTT. The full variable domain, in which reference TRBV5-6 and TRBJ1-5 provide the parts outside the CDR3, is DAGVTQSPTHLIKTRGQQVTLRCSPKSGHDTVSWYQQALGQGPQFIFQYYEEEERQRGNFPDRFSGHQFPNYSSELNVNALLLGDSALYLCASSQTGLGNQPQHFGDGTRLSIL.

Many counts were recorded for this clonotype. The chain carries TRBV7-2 and TRBJ2-7, with D unresolved. V lost 4 bases, J lost 0 bases, and 13 bases lay in between. In germline, CDR1 is SGHTA, CDR2 FQGNSA. The CDR3 loop spans 15 amino acids. The CDR3 region has the DNA TGTGCCAGCAGCTCCACGCAGGTTAGCTCCTACGAGCAGTACTTC. Translation gives CASSSTQVSSYEQYF.

This clonotype showed up many times. DNA for the CDR3: TGTGCCAGCAGTTATTACAGGTCACCCTACGAGCAGTACTTC. Its translation: CASSYYRSPYEQYF. The rearrangement joins TRBV12-3 or TRBV12-4 to TRBJ2-7; possibly TRBD1 for D (5 bases). CDR3 length equals 14 residues. V was pared by 4 bases and J by 2 bases, with 12 bases between.

The genes are TRBV7-2 and TRBJ1-1; perhaps TRBD1 as D (6 bases). From germline, CDR1 is SGHTA and CDR2 FQGNSA. Trimming removed 1 base at V and 3 bases at J, with 12 bases between. The CDR3 has 15 amino acids. DNA of the CDR3: TGTGCCAGCAGCTTAGTCAACAGGGTGTACACTGAAGCTTTCTTT. Its protein is CASSLVNRVYTEAFF.

The table lists this clonotype with many counts. The genes are TRBV27 and TRBJ2-7; D is tentatively TRBD1 or TRBD2 (5 bases each). V lost 0 bases to trimming and J lost 0 bases, with 12 bases between them. This CDR3 spans 16 amino acids. Per germline, CDR1 MNHEY and CDR2 SMNVEV (reference sequence). CDR3: CASSLSGVTPSYEQYF. CDR3 DNA: TGTGCCAGCAGTTTATCGGGGGTAACCCCCTCCTACGAGCAGTACTTC.

The gene calls are TRBV3-1 and TRBJ2-3; weak D call: TRBD2 (6 bases). Trimming removed 1 base from V and 4 bases from J, with 9 bases in between. This CDR3 has 14 residues. CDR1 and CDR2 from the germline V gene are LGHDT and YNNKEL (reference sequence). The CDR3 DNA reads as TGTGCCAGCAGCCAAGTCGGGAGCCCAGATACGCAGTATTTT. It specifies CASSQVGSPDTQYF.

The chain is built from TRBV4-2 and TRBJ2-2, with 10 bases fitting TRBD2. V dropped 4 bases and J dropped 9; count of bases not matched to a gene: 8. Germline V gene sequence: CDR1 LGHNA, CDR2 YNFKEQ. The CDR3 is made up of 15 amino acids. CDR3 bases: TGTGCCAGCAGCCCGCTAGCGGGAGTAATGAGGGAGCTGTTTTTT. It specifies CASSPLAGVMRELFF.

This clonotype was detected ten times or more. The gene calls are TRBV27 and TRBJ2-7; 11 bases map to TRBD2. The trim removed 6 bases at V and 5 bases at J, leaving 9 bases unmatched. The CDR3 length is 15 residues. Germline CDR1 is MNHEY and CDR2 is SMNVEV (reference sequence). The CDR3 DNA sequence: TGTGCCAGCAGACCAATAGCGGGAGGGCAGGACGAGCAGTACTTC. Its protein is CASRPIAGGQDEQYF.

The V call is TRBV13, the J call TRBJ1-1; D gene unclear. Per the germline V gene, CDR1 is PRHDT and CDR2 is FYEKMQ (reference sequence). This CDR3 has 14 amino acids. Trimming took 2 bases from V and 5 from J, leaving 12 bases between them. CDR3 bases: TGTGCCAGCAGCTTAAGGTTAAGGGTTACTGAAGCTTTCTTT. Translating it yields CASSLRLRVTEAFF.

The chain joins TRBV11-1 to TRBJ2-7; 7 bases align to TRBD1. The CDR3 spans 16 residues. After removal of 5 bases from V and 4 bases from J, the junction contained 14 bases not matched to a gene. Looked up from germline, CDR1 is SGHAT and CDR2 is FQDESV (reference sequence). CDR3 in amino acids: CASSPSGQVLGYEQYF. The CDR3 DNA follows: TGTGCCAGCAGCCCGAGCGGACAGGTGCTGGGGTACGAGCAGTACTTC.

The chain carries TRBV6-5 and TRBJ2-1; D is unresolved. Looked up from germline, CDR1 is MNHEY and CDR2 is SVGAGI. V shed 0 bases and J shed 8 bases, with 11 bases lying between them. This CDR3 contains 14 residues. In DNA, the CDR3 is TGTGCCAGCAGTTACTCACTCTCGTGGGATGAGCAGTTCTTC. It is translated as CASSYSLSWDEQFF.

There are many counts of this clonotype. J is TRBJ1-2 and V is TRBV2; 10 positions match TRBD1. The trim removed 4 bases at V and 7 bases at J, leaving 6 bases unmatched. From germline, CDR1 is SNHLY and CDR2 FYNNEI. The CDR3 runs to 14 residues. The CDR3 DNA reads TGTGCCAGCAGTGTTTTCGGGACAGGGGTTGGCTACACCTTC. This sequence encodes CASSVFGTGVGYTF. The variable domain in full, with the rest retrieved from reference TRBV2 and TRBJ1-2, is EPEVTQTPSHQVTQMGQEVILRCVPISNHLYFYWYRQILGQKVEFLVSFYNNEISEKSEIFDDQFSVERPDGSNFTLKIRSTKLEDSAMYFCASSVFGTGVGYTFGSGTRLTVV.

With regard to this clonotype: A much larger clone lies a single base off, so this may be a read error. This chain links TRBV7-3 with TRBJ1-2, with D possibly TRBD1 on 6 matching bases. The CDR3 runs to 13 residues. V gave up 8 bases and J gave up 7 bases, with 17 bases separating them. Germline V lookup: CDR1 SGHTA, CDR2 FQGTGA. The CDR3 coding sequence is TGTGCCAGCGGACCCTCAGGGGAGGTTGGCTACACCTTC. Translating gives CASGPSGEVGYTF.

This clonotype was counted many times. The chain carries TRBV10-3 and TRBJ2-7; D possibly corresponds to TRBD1 (6 bases). The germline V gene has CDR1 ENHRY and CDR2 SYGVKD. This CDR3 is built from 13 residues. V shed 6 bases and J shed 3 bases, with 12 bases lying between them. The CDR3 region has the DNA TGTGCCATCAGGGAGGCCAGGGGCTACGAGCAGTACTTC. Translating gives CAIREARGYEQYF.

Only a few counts were recorded for this clonotype. The chain couples TRBV28 to TRBJ2-1; weak D call: TRBD2 (6 bases). Germline CDR1 and CDR2: MDHEN and SYDVKM. V lost 11 bases to trimming and J lost 5 bases, with 22 bases between them. The CDR3 covers 15 residues. CDR3 bases: TGTGCCGTAGACTCGGGGGTCGGGGGAAACAATGAGCAGTTCTTC. Translated: CAVDSGVGGNNEQFF.

This clonotype was seen repeatedly, ten times or more. The chain recombines TRBV20-1 with TRBJ2-7; 9 bases are a match to TRBD2. The CDR3 runs 13 residues. Trimming cost V 1 base and J 2 bases; bases outside gene matches: 0. Germline V lookup: CDR1 DFQATT, CDR2 SNEGSKA (reference sequence). This CDR3 reads CSARGGRAYEQYF. The DNA of the CDR3 is TGCAGTGCTAGAGGCGGGAGGGCCTACGAGCAGTACTTC.

In its sample, this clonotype was seen many times. The chain couples TRBV7-2 to TRBJ2-7; D is undetermined. The CDR3 covers 11 residues. In germline, CDR1 is SGHTA, CDR2 FQGNSA. Trimming took off 5 bases at V and 3 bases at J, with 5 bases between the two ends. The CDR3 spells CASSPNYEQYF. The CDR3 DNA reads as TGTGCCAGCAGCCCGAACTACGAGCAGTACTTC.